These 10 T cell receptor beta chains originate from one sample sequenced in a study of CD8 T cells in ankylosing spondylitis (dated by TCRdb to about 2017). The receptor library was made with 5' RACE. The reads were generated on an Illumina HiSeq 2500. Using fastp at Q25 and MiXCR, TCRdb reprocessed the public reads and kept productive beta chains. All rows with the same CDR3 protein become a single entry with the most common DNA and genes. For this sample the table gives some 290,000 distinct CDR3 sequences, of which about 19% were detected only once. 7.8% of the sample lies in the top ten. The sample was blood, either unsorted or a sorted T cell fraction (not recorded which). The receptors were gathered from a male donor with ankylosing spondylitis or in good health (not recorded which).

This clonotype was seen a few times. This chain joins TRBV10-3 and TRBJ1-4, with D perhaps matching TRBD1 (5 bases). The CDR3 runs 13 residues. From germline, CDR1 is ENHRY and CDR2 SYGVKD. Deletions cut 4 bases from V and 11 bases from J, with 14 bases between. For the CDR3, the DNA is TGTGCCATCAGTGCCAGGGACGGTGGGAAACTGTTTTTT. Protein product: CAISARDGGKLFF.

This clonotype was detected only a few times. CDR3 residues: CASTLAGQGTAYGYTF. CDR3 coding DNA: TGTGCCAGCACCCTAGCTGGACAGGGAACCGCTTATGGCTACACCTTC. The chain recombines TRBV2 with TRBJ1-2; 8 nucleotides align to TRBD1. This CDR3 contains 16 residues. Germline V gene lookup returns CDR1 SNHLY and CDR2 FYNNEI. Losses at the gene ends were 7 bases for V and 5 bases for J; bases not matched to a gene: 15.

CDR3: CASSLTNSGETQYF. The DNA of the CDR3 is TGTGCCAGCAGCTTAACGAATTCGGGAGAGACCCAGTACTTC. This rearrangement joins TRBV7-3 to TRBJ2-5; D unresolved. Germline assignment: CDR1 SGHTA and CDR2 FQGTGA. The CDR3 contains 14 residues. The V end was cut by 0 bases, the J end by 4 bases, with 9 bases between.

The chain joins TRBV29-1 to TRBJ2-7, with 7 positions matching TRBD1. CDR3 length equals 16 residues. Trimming at V came to 7 bases and at J to 4 bases, leaving 19 bases not matched to a gene. Per germline, CDR1 SQVTM and CDR2 ANQGSEA. The CDR3 DNA follows: TGCAGCGCATCCGTGGACAGGCAGGGGTATGGGTACGAGCAGTACGTC. This sequence encodes CSASVDRQGYGYEQYV.

The chain has TRBV5-1 and TRBJ2-1; D is perhaps TRBD1 or TRBD2 (5 bases each). Germline V lookup: CDR1 SGHRS, CDR2 YFSETQ. Trimming took 3 bases from V and 8 from J, leaving 18 bases between them. This CDR3 has 15 amino acids. The DNA of the CDR3 is TGCGCCAGCAGCTCTCCGGGCAGGGCGGGCGATGAGCAGTTCTTC. It is translated as CASSSPGRAGDEQFF. Full variable domain (missing parts from reference TRBV5-1 and TRBJ2-1): KAGVTQTPRYLIKTRGQQVTLSCSPISGHRSVSWYQQTPGQGLQFLFEYFSETQRNKGNFPGRFSGRQFSNSRSEMNVSTLELGDSALYLCASSSPGRAGDEQFFGPGTRLTVL.

V gene TRBV24-1 combines with J gene TRBJ1-2; the match to TRBD1 covers 8 bases. The CDR3 covers 14 residues. J gave up 6 bases and V 1 base, and 3 bases lay outside the gene matches. Germline V CDR1 and CDR2: KGHDR, SFDVKD. The CDR3: CATSDFQGANGYTF. DNA for the CDR3: TGTGCCACCAGTGATTTTCAGGGGGCTAATGGCTACACCTTC.

This clonotype was recorded a few times. The chain has TRBV15 and TRBJ1-3; no definite D call. There are 13 residues in the CDR3. V was shortened by 0 bases and J by 7 bases, with 7 bases between the two germline ends. Germline V CDR1 and CDR2: LNHNV, YYDKDF (reference sequence). The CDR3 here is CATSRDAGNTIYF. CDR3 in DNA: TGTGCCACCAGCAGAGATGCGGGGAACACCATATATTTT. Based on the CDR3 plus reference TRBV15 and TRBJ1-3, the full variable domain is DAMVIQNPRYQVTQFGKPVTLSCSQTLNHNVMYWYQQKSSQAPKLLFHYYDKDFNNEADTPDNFQSRRPNTSFCFLDIRSPGLGDTAMYLCATSRDAGNTIYFGEGSWLTVV.

The V and J genes are TRBV6-1 and TRBJ1-4; 7 positions match TRBD1. CDR1 and CDR2 (germline): MNHNS, SASEGT. V shed 6 bases and J 11 bases; nucleotides not matched to a gene: 9. The CDR3 runs to 13 residues. The CDR3 sequence: CASRSTGSEKLFF. CDR3 sequence (DNA): TGTGCCAGCAGATCGACAGGGTCGGAGAAACTGTTTTTT.

This chain links TRBV5-6 with TRBJ2-5; tentatively, D is TRBD1 (6 bases). Trimming left V 4 bases short and J 0 bases short, with 16 bases between. From germline, CDR1 is SGHDT and CDR2 YYEEEE. The length of the CDR3 is 16 residues. This CDR3 is CASSKDRNPYQETQYF. The CDR3, as DNA: TGTGCCAGCAGCAAAGACAGGAACCCGTACCAAGAGACCCAGTACTTC.

Notes on this clonotype: Compared with germline, one end of the junction differs, possibly owing to a read error. The chain links TRBV27 to TRBJ2-1; 9 bases align to TRBD2. The CDR3 spans 16 residues. CDR1 is MNHEY and CDR2 is SMNVEV in the germline V gene (reference sequence). The CDR3 loop reads CASGSAGGSSYSEQFF. CDR3 nucleotide sequence: TGTGCCAGCGGATCGGCGGGAGGGAGCTCCTACAGTGAGCAGTTCTTC.